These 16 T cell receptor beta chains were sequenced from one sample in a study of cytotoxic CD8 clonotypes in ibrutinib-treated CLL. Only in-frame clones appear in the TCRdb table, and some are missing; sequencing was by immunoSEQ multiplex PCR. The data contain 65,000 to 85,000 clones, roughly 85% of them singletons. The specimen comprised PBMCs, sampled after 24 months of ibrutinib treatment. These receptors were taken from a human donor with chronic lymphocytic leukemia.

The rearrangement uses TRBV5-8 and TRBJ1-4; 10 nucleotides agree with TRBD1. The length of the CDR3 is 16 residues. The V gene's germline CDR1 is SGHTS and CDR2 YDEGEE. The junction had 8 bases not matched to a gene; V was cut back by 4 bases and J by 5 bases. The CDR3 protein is CASSRRPGQGNEKLFF. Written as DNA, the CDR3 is TGTGCCAGCAGCCGCCGCCCGGGACAGGGGAATGAAAAACTGTTTTTT.

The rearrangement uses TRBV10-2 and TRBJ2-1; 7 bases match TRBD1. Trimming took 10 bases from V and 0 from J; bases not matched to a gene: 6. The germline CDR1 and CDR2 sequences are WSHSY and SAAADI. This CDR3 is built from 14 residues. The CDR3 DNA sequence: TGCGCCACCAGGGCAGGGGGCTCCTACAATGAGCAGTTCTTC. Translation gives CATRAGGSYNEQFF.

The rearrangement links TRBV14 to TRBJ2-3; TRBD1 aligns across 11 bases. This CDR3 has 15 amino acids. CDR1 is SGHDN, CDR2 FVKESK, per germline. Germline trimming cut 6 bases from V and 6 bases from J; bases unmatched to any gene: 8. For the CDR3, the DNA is TGTGCCAGCAGTCCCATCGGGGACAGGGGGGATACGCAGTATTTT. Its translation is CASSPIGDRGDTQYF.

The CDR3 sequence is CASSQGDTVQYF. CDR3 DNA sequence: TGTGCCAGCAGCCAAGGAGACACCGTTCAGTACTTC. The chain combines TRBV14 with TRBJ2-4; D gene uncertain. Germline-derived CDR1 and CDR2 are SGHDN and FVKESK. The V gene lost 1 base and the J gene lost 11 bases, with 9 bases spanning the gap. The length of the CDR3 is 12 residues. Full variable domain (missing parts from reference TRBV14 and TRBJ2-4): EAGVTQFPSHSVIEKGQTVTLRCDPISGHDNLYWYRRVMGKEIKFLLHFVKESKQDESGMPNNRFLAERTGGTYSTLKVQPAELEDSGVYFCASSQGDTVQYFGAGTRLSVL.

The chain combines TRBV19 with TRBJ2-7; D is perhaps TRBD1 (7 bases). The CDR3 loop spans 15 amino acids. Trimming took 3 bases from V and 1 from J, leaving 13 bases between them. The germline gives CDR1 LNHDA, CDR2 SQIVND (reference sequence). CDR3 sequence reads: CASSIGGTASYEQYF. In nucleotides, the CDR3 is TGTGCCAGTAGTATTGGGGGGACAGCTTCCTACGAGCAGTACTTC.

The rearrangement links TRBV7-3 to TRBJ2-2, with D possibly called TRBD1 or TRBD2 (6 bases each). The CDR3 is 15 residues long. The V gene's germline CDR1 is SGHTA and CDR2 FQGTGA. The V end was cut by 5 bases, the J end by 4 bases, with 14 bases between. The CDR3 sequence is CASSPTGASTGELFF. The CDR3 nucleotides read TGTGCCAGCAGCCCGACGGGGGCCTCCACCGGGGAGCTGTTTTTT.

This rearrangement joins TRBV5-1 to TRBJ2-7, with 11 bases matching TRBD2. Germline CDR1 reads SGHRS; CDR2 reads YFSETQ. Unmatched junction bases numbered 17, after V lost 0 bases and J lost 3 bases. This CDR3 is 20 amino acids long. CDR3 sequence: CASSLDLATSGTHYYYEQYF. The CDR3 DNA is TGCGCCAGCAGCTTGGATCTCGCGACTAGCGGGACCCACTACTACTACGAGCAGTACTTC. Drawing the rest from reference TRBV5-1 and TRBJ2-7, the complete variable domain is KAGVTQTPRYLIKTRGQQVTLSCSPISGHRSVSWYQQTPGQGLQFLFEYFSETQRNKGNFPGRFSGRQFSNSRSEMNVSTLELGDSALYLCASSLDLATSGTHYYYEQYFGPGTRLTVT.

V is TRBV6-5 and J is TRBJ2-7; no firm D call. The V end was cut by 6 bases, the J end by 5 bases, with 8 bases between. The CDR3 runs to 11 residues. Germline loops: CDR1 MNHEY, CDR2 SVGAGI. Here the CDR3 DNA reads TGTGCCAGCAGACGCCTAGACGAGCAGTACTTC. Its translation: CASRRLDEQYF.

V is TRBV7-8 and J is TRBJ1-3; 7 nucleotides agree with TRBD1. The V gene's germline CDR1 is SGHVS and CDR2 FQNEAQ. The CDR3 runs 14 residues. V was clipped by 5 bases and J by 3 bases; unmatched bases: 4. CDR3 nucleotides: TGTGCCAGCAGCGTCGACAGGGTTGGAAACACCATATATTTT. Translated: CASSVDRVGNTIYF.

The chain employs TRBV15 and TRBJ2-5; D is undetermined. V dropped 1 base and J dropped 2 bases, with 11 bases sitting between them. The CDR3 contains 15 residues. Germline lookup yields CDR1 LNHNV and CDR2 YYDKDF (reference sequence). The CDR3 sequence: CATSRGPGWQETQYF. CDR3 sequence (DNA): TGTGCCACCAGCAGAGGCCCGGGCTGGCAAGAGACCCAGTACTTC.

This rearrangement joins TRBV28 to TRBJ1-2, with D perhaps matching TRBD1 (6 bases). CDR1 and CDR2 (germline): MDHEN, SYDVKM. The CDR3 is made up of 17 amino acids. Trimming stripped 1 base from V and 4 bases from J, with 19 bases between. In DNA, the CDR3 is TGTGCCAGCAGTTTATATGGCGCGGGGGGGCGGATCTATGGCTACACCTTC. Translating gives CASSLYGAGGRIYGYTF.

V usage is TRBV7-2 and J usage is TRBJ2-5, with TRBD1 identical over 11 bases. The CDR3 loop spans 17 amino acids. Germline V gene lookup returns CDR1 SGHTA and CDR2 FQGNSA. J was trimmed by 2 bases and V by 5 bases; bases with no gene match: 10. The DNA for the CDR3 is TGTGCCAGCAGCCCGCGAGGACAGGGGGCGGTACAAGAGACCCAGTACTTC. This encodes CASSPRGQGAVQETQYF.

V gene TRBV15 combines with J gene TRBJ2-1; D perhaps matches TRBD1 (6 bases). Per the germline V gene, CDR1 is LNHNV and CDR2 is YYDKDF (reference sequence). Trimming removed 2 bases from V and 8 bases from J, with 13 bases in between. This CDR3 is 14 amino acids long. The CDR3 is CATSRKTGPHEQFF. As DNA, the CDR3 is TGTGCCACCAGCAGAAAAACAGGGCCCCATGAGCAGTTCTTC.

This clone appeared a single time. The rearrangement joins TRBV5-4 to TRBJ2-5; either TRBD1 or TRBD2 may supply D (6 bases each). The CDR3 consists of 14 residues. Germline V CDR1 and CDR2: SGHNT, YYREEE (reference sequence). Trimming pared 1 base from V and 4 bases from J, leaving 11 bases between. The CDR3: CASSLKGGRETQYF. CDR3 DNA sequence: TGTGCCAGCAGCTTGAAGGGGGGAAGAGAGACCCAGTACTTC.

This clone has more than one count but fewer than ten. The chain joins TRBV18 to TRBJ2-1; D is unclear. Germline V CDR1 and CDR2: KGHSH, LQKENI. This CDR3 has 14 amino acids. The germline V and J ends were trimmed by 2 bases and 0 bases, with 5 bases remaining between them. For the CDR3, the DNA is TGTGCCAGCTCACCAGGCATCTCCTACAATGAGCAGTTCTTC. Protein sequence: CASSPGISYNEQFF.

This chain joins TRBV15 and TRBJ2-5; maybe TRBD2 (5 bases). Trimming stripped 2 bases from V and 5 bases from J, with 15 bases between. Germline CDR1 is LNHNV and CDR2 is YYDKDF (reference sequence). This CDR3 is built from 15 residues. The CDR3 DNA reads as TGTGCCACCAGCAGAAGTACCTCCCCGGGGGAGACCCAGTACTTC. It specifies CATSRSTSPGETQYF.